The clone carrying this T cell receptor beta chain was seen ten or more times. Its antigen is as yet unknown. From germline, CDR1 is SGHKS and CDR2 YYEKEE (reference sequence). The V end lost 4 bases, the J end lost 1 base, and 12 bases lay between the germline ends. The CDR3 covers 15 residues. The sample belongs to a study of neurological immune-mediated disorders. This sample's time point: longitudinal time-point 1 (baseline). It was blood bank volunteers in Maryland, USA who made up the healthy controls. Findings and limits, study-wide: The study found the most TCR clonal expansion in HTLV-1-associated myelopathy and the least in multiple sclerosis, below healthy controls.

The cDNA was generated through 5'RACE incorporating 10-nucleotide random UMIs. Every sequencing run generated in excess of 180 million TCR-beta sequences. These sequences covered 15-18 subjects. TCRdb called the 5' RACE reads again in MiXCR, with one record for every CDR3 protein. Among approximately 53,000 distinct CDR3 sequences listed, more than 8.5% were seen once. The sample taken for sequencing was PBMCs. The chain is built from TRBV5-5 and TRBJ2-1, with D possibly matching TRBD1 (6 bases). The TCR sequence derives from a woman aged 40-49 years in good health. CDR3 in amino acids: CASSPQDRSYNEQFF. In nucleotides, the CDR3 is TGTGCCAGCAGCCCTCAGGACAGATCCTACAATGAGCAGTTCTTC.